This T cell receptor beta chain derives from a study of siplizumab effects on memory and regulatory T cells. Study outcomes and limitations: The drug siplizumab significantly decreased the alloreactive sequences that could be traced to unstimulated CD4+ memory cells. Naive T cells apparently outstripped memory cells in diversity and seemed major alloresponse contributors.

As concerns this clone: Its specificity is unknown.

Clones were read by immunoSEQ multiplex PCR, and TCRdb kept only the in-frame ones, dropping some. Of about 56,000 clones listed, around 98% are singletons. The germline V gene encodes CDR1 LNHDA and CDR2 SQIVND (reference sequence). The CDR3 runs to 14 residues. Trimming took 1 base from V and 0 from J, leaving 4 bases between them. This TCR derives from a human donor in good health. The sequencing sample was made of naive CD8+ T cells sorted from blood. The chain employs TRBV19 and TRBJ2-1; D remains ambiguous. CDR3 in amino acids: CASSIGSSYNEQFF. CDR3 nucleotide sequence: TGTGCCAGTAGTATAGGGAGCTCCTACAATGAGCAGTTCTTC.